Presented here are 24 T cell receptor beta chains from one specimen sequenced in a study of regulatory T cells in long-lasting Graves disease. Libraries of TCR beta came from iRepertoire HTBI primers plus Arm-PCR of CDR3 regions. TCRdb fed the multiplex PCR reads into MiXCR, producing one record per CDR3 protein. Of 300,000 to 400,000 distinct CDR3 sequences in the sample, over 15% were seen once. Time point of the sample: newly diagnosed GD, antithyroid drugs for less than 3 months. Extracted RNA from PBMCs served as the source of the TCR library. These data were likewise used in another study, on T cells in Graves' hyperthyroidism and ophthalmopathy.

This material consisted of peripheral blood mononuclear cells (PBMCs), taken at new diagnosis, from a patient treated with antithyroid drugs. The receptors were gathered from a man in his forties with Graves disease.

There are a few counts of this clonotype. This chain uses TRBV9 with TRBJ1-5; possible D gene TRBD1, 5 bases. The germline V and J ends were trimmed by 4 bases and 12 bases, with 17 bases remaining between them. CDR1 is SGDLS, CDR2 YYNGEE, per germline. The CDR3 contains 13 residues. The CDR3 reads CASSLDSDSLQHF. Here the CDR3 DNA reads TGTGCCAGCAGCCTAGACAGCGATTCTCTCCAGCATTTT.

This clonotype was counted many times. This chain uses TRBV11-2 with TRBJ1-2, with a possible D match to TRBD1 (5 bases). Germline assignment: CDR1 SGHAT and CDR2 FQNNGV. The CDR3 extends over 12 amino acids. V was cut by 6 bases and J by 2 bases, with 7 bases left in between. CDR3 coding DNA: TGTGCCAGCAGGCGGGACAACTATGGCTACACCTTC. Its translation is CASRRDNYGYTF. Based on the CDR3 plus reference TRBV11-2 and TRBJ1-2, the full variable domain is EAGVAQSPRYKIIEKRQSVAFWCNPISGHATLYWYQQILGQGPKLLIQFQNNGVVDDSQLPKDRFSAERLKGVDSTLKIQPAKLEDSAVYLCASRRDNYGYTFGSGTRLTVV.

This clonotype appeared many times. The genes are TRBV20-1 and TRBJ2-5, with D uncertain. Germline V gene sequence: CDR1 DFQATT, CDR2 SNEGSKA (reference sequence). Trimming removed 3 bases from V and 0 bases from J, with 8 bases in between. The CDR3 sequence is 13 residues long. The CDR3 loop reads CSASGLYQETQYF. CDR3 DNA sequence: TGCAGTGCTAGTGGGTTGTACCAAGAGACCCAGTACTTC.

This clonotype occurred a few times. The chain recombines TRBV6-5 with TRBJ2-1; D remains unclear. The germline V gene has CDR1 MNHEY and CDR2 SVGAGI. V was pared by 2 bases and J by 10 bases, with 9 bases between. The CDR3 is made up of 12 amino acids. The CDR3 coding sequence is TGTGCCAGCAGTTACGTACGTGTGGAGCAGTTCTTC. Translated: CASSYVRVEQFF.

This clonotype has a handful of counts. The chain couples TRBV20-1 to TRBJ2-5, with D possibly TRBD2 on 5 matching bases. CDR3 length equals 11 residues. Trimming shortened V by 3 bases and J by 8 bases, and 10 bases separated the two germline ends. CDR1 is DFQATT and CDR2 is SNEGSKA in the germline V gene (reference sequence). CDR3 nucleotides: TGCAGTGCTAGCGGGGTTTCAACCCAGTACTTC. This translates into CSASGVSTQYF.

CDR3 nucleotide sequence: TGTGCCAGCAGCCCCGAGACAGGGGAGCTGTTTTTT. Encoded protein: CASSPETGELFF. This chain links TRBV7-9 with TRBJ2-2; unclear D gene. Deletions cut 5 bases from V and 8 bases from J, with 9 bases between. This CDR3 is 12 amino acids long. The germline gives CDR1 SEHNR, CDR2 FQNEAQ (reference sequence).

This rearrangement joins TRBV10-3 to TRBJ2-1; a possible D gene is TRBD2 (6 bases). The CDR3 is 17 amino acids. CDR1 and CDR2 (germline): ENHRY, SYGVKD. V lost 0 bases and J 4 bases, leaving 16 bases between the germline ends. CDR3 DNA sequence: TGTGCCATCAGTGAGTCCCCGATGGGCGGAGGGTACAATGAGCAGTTCTTC. Protein product: CAISESPMGGGYNEQFF.

The sample holds many counts of this clonotype. The chain carries TRBV20-1 and TRBJ1-1; D call uncertain. Per germline, CDR1 DFQATT and CDR2 SNEGSKA (reference sequence). V dropped 5 bases and J dropped 3 bases, with 13 bases sitting between them. The CDR3 is made up of 13 amino acids. For the CDR3, the DNA is TGCAGTGCTCTTGACCTGGGCTACACTGAAGCTTTCTTT. Translation: CSALDLGYTEAFF.

This rearrangement joins TRBV3-1 to TRBJ2-2; no clear D. V lost 1 base and J lost 5, with 8 bases in between. Germline-derived CDR1 and CDR2 are LGHDT and YNNKEL (reference sequence). This CDR3 region has 14 residues. CDR3 protein: CASSQVGATGELFF. The CDR3 nucleotides are TGTGCCAGCAGCCAAGTTGGAGCTACCGGGGAGCTGTTTTTT.

This clonotype was recorded at least ten times. This chain uses TRBV15 with TRBJ1-5; a weak D match, TRBD1 (5 bases). V gave up 3 bases and J gave up 2 bases, with 8 bases separating them. The length of the CDR3 is 14 residues. Looked up from germline, CDR1 is LNHNV and CDR2 is YYDKDF (reference sequence). CDR3 coding DNA: TGTGCCACCAGCAGGGGAGGGGGCAATCAGCCCCAGCATTTT. Residues: CATSRGGGNQPQHF.

The gene calls are TRBV9 and TRBJ2-7; D is perhaps TRBD2 (6 bases). From germline, CDR1 is SGDLS and CDR2 YYNGEE. With 4 bases removed from V and 1 base from J, the gap between germline ends came to 9 bases. The CDR3 has 13 residues. The CDR3 bases are TGTGCCAGCAGCACCGGGGGATCCTACGAGCAGTACTTC. Translating it yields CASSTGGSYEQYF.

This clonotype was recorded at least ten times. The chain employs TRBV2 and TRBJ1-5; D may be TRBD1 (5 bases). The CDR3 has 14 residues. Per the germline V gene, CDR1 is SNHLY and CDR2 is FYNNEI. V lost 6 bases, J lost 7 bases, and 16 bases lay in between. CDR3 in amino acids: CASSGTLREQPQHF. The CDR3 coding sequence is TGTGCCAGCAGCGGGACCCTAAGGGAACAGCCCCAGCATTTT.

This chain connects TRBV18 to TRBJ2-5; 8 bases fit TRBD2. Trimming took 5 bases from V and 5 from J; bases not matched to a gene: 7. Germline V gene data show CDR1 as KGHSH and CDR2 as LQKENI. The CDR3 covers 14 residues. The CDR3 loop is CASSYGGAGETQYF. The DNA of the CDR3 is TGTGCCAGCTCATACGGGGGGGCCGGTGAGACCCAGTACTTC.

There are a few counts of this clonotype. This sequence joins TRBV5-4 and TRBJ2-7; TRBD1 might be the D (5 bases). V was shortened by 0 bases and J by 4 bases, with 14 bases between the two germline ends. Germline lookup yields CDR1 SGHNT and CDR2 YYREEE (reference sequence). The CDR3 runs to 15 residues. CDR3: CASSLGIRAVYEQYF. CDR3 sequence (DNA): TGTGCCAGCAGCTTGGGTATCAGGGCAGTGTACGAGCAGTACTTC.

Only a few counts were recorded for this clonotype. The junction shows a germline mismatch at one end, possibly a read error. The genes are TRBV18 and TRBJ2-3; D call uncertain. This CDR3 comprises 13 residues. The V gene's germline CDR1 is KGHSH and CDR2 LQKENI. Written as DNA, the CDR3 is TGTGCCAGCCAACGAGACCGCACAGATGCGCAGTATTTT. Translation: CASQRDRTDAQYF.

The chain couples TRBV6-5 to TRBJ2-3; D not resolved. There are 13 residues in the CDR3. The germline gives CDR1 MNHEY, CDR2 SVGAGI. V was pared by 0 bases and J by 4 bases, with 5 bases between. The CDR3 region is CASSYSLADTQYF. The CDR3 nucleotides are TGTGCCAGCAGTTACTCTTTGGCAGATACGCAGTATTTT.

This clonotype has a count of ten or more. V and J are TRBV5-1 and TRBJ2-7; D call uncertain. Trimming shortened V by 4 bases and J by 2 bases, and 13 bases separated the two germline ends. This CDR3 has 14 amino acids. Germline V lookup: CDR1 SGHRS, CDR2 YFSETQ. The CDR3 DNA follows: TGCGCCAGCAGCCCTGACCCGTCTGCCTACGAGCAGTACTTC. It yields the protein CASSPDPSAYEQYF.

This clonotype was detected ten times or more. Here the CDR3 DNA reads TGCAGTGCTAACGGACAGGGGGTTACTGAAGCTTTCTTT. It translates to CSANGQGVTEAFF. The J gene is TRBJ1-1, the V gene TRBV20-1; 10 bases are a match to TRBD1. The CDR3 totals 13 residues. The V segment lost 4 bases and the J segment 5 bases; nucleotides outside the gene matches: 4. Germline CDR1 and CDR2: DFQATT and SNEGSKA (reference sequence).

This clonotype was seen repeatedly, ten times or more. This chain joins TRBV20-1 and TRBJ1-5; 9 nucleotides match TRBD1. J lost 7 bases, V lost 5 bases, and 12 bases had no gene match. Germline CDR1 reads DFQATT; CDR2 reads SNEGSKA (reference sequence). This CDR3 region has 15 residues. The CDR3 protein is CSAGGWGQGGQPQHF. CDR3 sequence (DNA): TGCAGTGCTGGGGGTTGGGGACAGGGTGGCCAGCCCCAGCATTTT.

V gene TRBV7-9 combines with J gene TRBJ1-1, with D unclear. V lost 4 bases and J 3 bases, leaving 6 bases between the germline ends. Germline V gives CDR1 SEHNR, CDR2 FQNEAQ (reference sequence). The CDR3 runs to 12 residues. Written as DNA, the CDR3 is TGTGCCAGCAGCTGGGATGACACTGAAGCTTTCTTT. It specifies CASSWDDTEAFF.

The sample holds a few counts of this clonotype. The rearrangement links TRBV5-4 to TRBJ2-2; the D gene is possibly TRBD1 (5 bases). Trimming cost V 1 base and J 0 bases, with 10 bases left between them. The CDR3 loop spans 16 amino acids. Germline lookup yields CDR1 SGHNT and CDR2 YYREEE (reference sequence). CDR3: CASSLWQGANTGELFF. The CDR3 DNA is TGTGCCAGCAGCTTGTGGCAGGGTGCGAACACCGGGGAGCTGTTTTTT.

This clonotype was found many times. V and J are TRBV9 and TRBJ2-3; a weak D match, TRBD1 (5 bases). Trimming left V 1 base short and J 2 bases short, with 11 bases between. CDR3 size: 15 residues. Germline V gene sequence: CDR1 SGDLS, CDR2 YYNGEE. Here the CDR3 DNA reads TGTGCCAGCAGCGTATCAGGGTTTGCCACAGATACGCAGTATTTT. Translated: CASSVSGFATDTQYF.

This clonotype was counted at least ten times. V and J are TRBV3-1 and TRBJ2-3, with D tentatively TRBD1 (6 bases). The CDR3 extends over 12 amino acids. Germline assignment: CDR1 LGHDT and CDR2 YNNKEL (reference sequence). The V gene lost 6 bases and the J gene lost 9 bases, with 13 bases spanning the gap. In nucleotides, the CDR3 is TGTGCCAGCAGACTAGACAGGAACACGCAGTATTTT. Translating gives CASRLDRNTQYF.

The chain links TRBV28 to TRBJ1-1; 7 bases match TRBD1. V was clipped by 1 base and J by 5 bases; unmatched bases: 7. The CDR3 contains 15 residues. In germline, CDR1 is MDHEN, CDR2 SYDVKM. CDR3 in DNA: TGTGCCAGCAGTTTATCTGCAGGGGGGTATACTGAAGCTTTCTTT. Its translation is CASSLSAGGYTEAFF.